A selection of T cell receptor beta chains follows, all from one sample in a study of T cell clones after liver transplantation. The table came from immunoSEQ multiplex PCR; TCRdb's copy has only in-frame clones and leaves some out. The sample comprises about 24,000 clones, about 70% of which are singletons, and about 3% rests with the top ten. The specimen was CD4+ T cells from blood, collected before liver transplant. The receptors here all came from a human donor who received a liver transplant. CDR3s include the opening cysteine and the closing phenylalanine or tryptophan. The D gene is left open where the match is weak. Size is omitted from some rows. Given values are once, few, many or a class for expanded clones.

j_call clone_size cdr3_length v_call d_call cdr3_aa cdr3_nt
TRBJ1-1 - 15 TRBV6-5 - CASHGQLSGNTEAFF TGTGCCAGCCACGGACAGTTATCCGGAAACACTGAAGCTTTCTTT
TRBJ2-1 - 15 TRBV11-2 TRBD1 CASSFGQGAPNEQFF TGTGCCAGCAGCTTCGGACAGGGGGCGCCTAATGAGCAGTTCTTC
TRBJ2-2 - 15 TRBV2 TRBD2 CASSETSGGTGELFF TGTGCCAGCAGTGAGACTAGCGGGGGCACCGGGGAGCTGTTTTTT
TRBJ2-3 - 16 TRBV9 TRBD2 CASSAVAGGPQDTQYF TGTGCCAGCAGCGCCGTAGCGGGAGGGCCGCAAGATACGCAGTATTTT
TRBJ1-4 - 14 TRBV6-5 - CASSYRGNNEKLFF TGTGCCAGCAGTTACAGGGGTAATAATGAAAAACTGTTTTTT
TRBJ2-3 - 15 TRBV30 TRBD2 CAWSRTSGGADTQYF TGTGCCTGGAGTCGGACTAGCGGGGGGGCAGATACGCAGTATTTT
TRBJ1-6 - 16 TRBV19 - CASSIGAGSYNSPLHF TGTGCCAGTAGTATTGGCGCGGGCTCCTATAATTCACCCCTCCACTTT
TRBJ2-1 - 13 TRBV5-8 - CASRIGIVDEQFF TGTGCCAGCAGAATCGGTATTGTCGATGAGCAGTTCTTC
TRBJ2-1 - 13 TRBV30 TRBD1 CALDRARVDEQFF TGTGCCTTAGACAGGGCTAGGGTAGATGAGCAGTTCTTC
TRBJ1-2 - 15 TRBV5-1 - CASSLAGNFGDGYTF TGCGCCAGCAGCTTGGCCGGGAACTTTGGGGATGGCTACACCTTC
TRBJ1-5 - 13 TRBV7-6 TRBD1 CASSLGRGQPQHF TGTGCCAGCAGCTTAGGCAGGGGGCAGCCCCAGCATTTT
TRBJ2-1 - 15 TRBV28 TRBD2 CASSTLAGGFNEQFF TGTGCCAGCAGTACATTAGCGGGGGGCTTCAATGAGCAGTTCTTC
TRBJ1-1 - 13 TRBV7-6 - CASSMDLNTEAFF TGTGCCAGCAGCATGGACCTAAACACTGAAGCTTTCTTT
TRBJ2-6 few 15 TRBV2 TRBD1 CASRPDRAGANVLTF TGTGCCAGCAGACCCGACAGGGCTGGGGCCAACGTCCTGACTTTC
TRBJ1-2 - 11 TRBV6-5 - CASSYRGGHTF TGTGCCAGCAGTTACCGGGGGGGGCACACCTTC
TRBJ2-1 - 13 TRBV6-1 TRBD2 CASSEGLADEQFF TGTGCCAGCAGTGAAGGACTAGCGGATGAGCAGTTCTTC
TRBJ1-4 - 15 TRBV6-6 TRBD1 CASRPQGLTNEKLFF TGTGCCAGCAGACCACAGGGGTTAACTAATGAAAAACTGTTTTTT
TRBJ2-3 - 14 TRBV5-1 TRBD1 CASSWGTGPGTQYF TGCGCCAGCAGCTGGGGGACAGGGCCGGGTACGCAGTATTTT
TRBJ1-2 few 15 TRBV18 - CASSPGRQSIYGYTF TGTGCCAGCTCACCAGGAAGACAGTCTATCTATGGCTACACCTTC
TRBJ1-1 - 15 TRBV7-9 TRBD1 CASSLGDRDHTEAFF TGTGCCAGCAGCTTAGGGGACAGGGACCACACTGAAGCTTTCTTT
TRBJ2-7 - 14 TRBV6-5 TRBD1 CASTAGTGAYEQYF TGTGCCAGCACCGCCGGGACAGGGGCCTACGAGCAGTACTTC
TRBJ2-3 - 12 TRBV13 - CASSRTTDTQYF TGTGCCAGCAGCAGGACGACAGATACGCAGTATTTT
TRBJ1-4 - 15 TRBV28 - CASTTGLSTNEKLFF TGTGCCAGCACTACAGGGTTGTCGACTAATGAAAAACTGTTTTTT
TRBJ2-3 - 13 TRBV30 - CAWSLTTADTQYF TGTGCCTGGAGTTTGACGACCGCAGATACGCAGTATTTT
TRBJ2-1 - 14 TRBV19 - CASIGGANYNEQFF TGTGCCAGTATCGGGGGAGCAAACTACAATGAGCAGTTCTTC
TRBJ1-1 few 13 TRBV7-4 - CASSFGIYTEAFF TGTGCCAGCAGCTTCGGAATATACACTGAAGCTTTCTTT
TRBJ2-7 - 14 TRBV28 - CASSLVGASYEQYF TGTGCCAGCAGTTTAGTGGGCGCCTCCTACGAGCAGTACTTC
TRBJ2-1 - 18 TRBV7-9 - CASSLVGVNRDNNNEQFF TGTGCCAGCAGCTTAGTTGGGGTGAACCGGGACAACAACAATGAGCAGTTCTTC
TRBJ2-1 - 15 TRBV7-2 - CASSAHQAGANEQFF TGTGCCAGCAGCGCCCACCAGGCAGGGGCCAATGAGCAGTTCTTC
TRBJ2-2 - 15 TRBV7-2 - CASSLAQGPTGELFF TGTGCCAGCAGCTTAGCCCAGGGGCCCACCGGGGAGCTGTTTTTT
TRBJ1-1 few 12 TRBV29-1 - CSATKQNTEAFF TGCAGCGCTACTAAACAGAATACTGAAGCTTTCTTT
TRBJ2-2 once 15 TRBV7-9 - CASSYGTANTGELFF TGTGCCAGCAGCTACGGGACGGCCAACACCGGGGAGCTGTTTTTT
TRBJ2-3 - 15 TRBV19 TRBD1 CASSQGTGGTDTQYF TGTGCCAGTAGTCAAGGGACAGGGGGCACAGATACGCAGTATTTT
TRBJ2-5 - 15 TRBV11-2 - CASSAPWRGEETQYF TGTGCCAGCAGCGCCCCTTGGAGGGGTGAGGAGACCCAGTACTTC
TRBJ2-5 - 12 TRBV7-2 TRBD1 CASRDSPETQYF TGTGCCAGCCGGGACAGCCCAGAGACCCAGTACTTC
TRBJ2-6 - 16 TRBV9 - CASSPQGFSGANVLTF TGTGCCAGCAGCCCACAGGGTTTCTCTGGGGCCAACGTCCTGACTTTC
TRBJ2-1 few 12 TRBV9 - CASSERNNEQFF TGTGCCAGCAGCGAACGGAACAATGAGCAGTTCTTC
TRBJ2-3 - 14 TRBV19 - CASSIGAPGDTQYF TGTGCCAGTAGTATCGGAGCCCCCGGAGATACGCAGTATTTT
TRBJ1-6 - 18 TRBV30 - CAWSVNLGSRGVNSPLHF TGTGCCTGGAGTGTAAACCTAGGTTCGAGGGGGGTTAATTCACCCCTCCACTTT
TRBJ1-4 - 16 TRBV7-8 TRBD1 CASSLSLTGGDEKLFF TGTGCCAGCAGCCTCTCATTAACAGGGGGCGATGAAAAACTGTTTTTT
TRBJ1-6 - 15 TRBV6-1 TRBD1 CASSSGQGVNSPLHF TGTGCCAGCAGTTCCGGACAGGGAGTTAATTCACCCCTCCACTTT
TRBJ2-3 - 17 TRBV27 TRBD2 CASSPPGLAGVWDTQYF TGTGCCAGCAGTCCACCGGGACTAGCGGGAGTGTGGGATACGCAGTATTTT
TRBJ1-1 - 14 TRBV28 - CASSLPGTNTEAFF TGTGCCAGCAGTTTACCTGGGACAAACACTGAAGCTTTCTTT
TRBJ2-2 - 15 TRBV6-5 TRBD2 CASSRGGTGTGELFF TGTGCCAGCAGCCGGGGGGGTACAGGCACCGGGGAGCTGTTTTTT